This T cell receptor (beta chain) was recorded in a study of cytomegalovirus exposure and HLA in healthy donors. Across the study: Genotyping showed about 80% of a few hundred donors falling in the Caucasian-associated ancestry cluster. Study observations and caveats: The authors excluded some V segments, including TRBV6-2 and TRBV6-3, as indistinguishable.

The PCR ran on 60 Vbeta and 13 Jbeta primers. The table came from immunoSEQ multiplex PCR; TCRdb's copy has only in-frame clones and leaves some out. The table lists roughly 200,000 clones, just under 70% of them singletons. About this clone: Its antigen is unidentified.

CDR1 and CDR2 from the germline V gene are MGHRA and YSYEKL. This CDR3 is built from 16 residues. V was shortened by 1 base and J by 5 bases, with 17 bases between the two germline ends. Sequences were obtained from PBMCs. The sequence was collected from a middle-aged man in good health and CMV-seropositive. This sequence joins TRBV4-1 and TRBJ1-2; D unclear. The CDR3, as DNA: TGCGCCAGCAGCCAAGGGGATGACCCCCGACTATATGGCTACACCTTC. Residues: CASSQGDDPRLYGYTF.